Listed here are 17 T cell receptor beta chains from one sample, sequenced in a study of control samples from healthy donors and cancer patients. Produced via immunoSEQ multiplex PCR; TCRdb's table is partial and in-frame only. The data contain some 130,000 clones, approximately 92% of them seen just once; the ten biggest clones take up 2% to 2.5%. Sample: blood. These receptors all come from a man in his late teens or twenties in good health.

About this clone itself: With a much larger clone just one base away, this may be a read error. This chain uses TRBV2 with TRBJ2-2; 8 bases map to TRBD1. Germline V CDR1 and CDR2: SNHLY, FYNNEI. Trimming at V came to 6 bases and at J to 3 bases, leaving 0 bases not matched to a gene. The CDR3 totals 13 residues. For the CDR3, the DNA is TGTGCCAGCAGGGACAGGGACACCGGGGAGCTGTTTTTT. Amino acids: CASRDRDTGELFF.

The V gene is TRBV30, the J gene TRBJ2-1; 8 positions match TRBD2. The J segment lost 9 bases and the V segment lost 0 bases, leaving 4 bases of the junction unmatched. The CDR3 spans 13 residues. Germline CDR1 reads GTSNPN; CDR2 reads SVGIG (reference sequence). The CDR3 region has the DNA TGTGCCTGGAGTGTACGGGGGGGTGGTGAGCAGTTCTTC. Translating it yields CAWSVRGGGEQFF.

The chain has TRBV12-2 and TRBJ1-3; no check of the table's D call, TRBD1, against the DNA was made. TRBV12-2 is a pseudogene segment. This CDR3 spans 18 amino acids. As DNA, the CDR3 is TGTGCAAGTCGCTTAGTTTGCAGGGGATACAACTCTGGAAACACCATATATTTT. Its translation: CASRLVCRGYNSGNTIYF.

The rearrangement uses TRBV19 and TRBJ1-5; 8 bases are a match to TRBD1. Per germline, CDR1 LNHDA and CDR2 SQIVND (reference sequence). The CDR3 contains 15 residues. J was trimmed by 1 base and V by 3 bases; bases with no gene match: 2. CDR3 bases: TGTGCCAGTAGTATGACAGGGGTAAGCAATCAGCCCCAGCATTTT. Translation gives CASSMTGVSNQPQHF.

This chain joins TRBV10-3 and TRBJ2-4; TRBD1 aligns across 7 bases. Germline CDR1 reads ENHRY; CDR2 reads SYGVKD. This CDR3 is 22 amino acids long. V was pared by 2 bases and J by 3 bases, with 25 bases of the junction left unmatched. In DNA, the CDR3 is TGTGCCATCAGTGAGGCACCATTCGAGACAGGGCTTGGAAATTTCGACAAAAACATTCAGTACTTC. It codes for CAISEAPFETGLGNFDKNIQYF.

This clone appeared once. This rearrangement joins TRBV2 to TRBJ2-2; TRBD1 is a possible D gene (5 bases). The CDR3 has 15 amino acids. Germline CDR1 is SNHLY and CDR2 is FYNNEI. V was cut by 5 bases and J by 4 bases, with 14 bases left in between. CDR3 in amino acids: CASSPGGASTGELFF. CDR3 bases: TGTGCCAGCAGTCCGGGTGGGGCGAGCACCGGGGAGCTGTTTTTT. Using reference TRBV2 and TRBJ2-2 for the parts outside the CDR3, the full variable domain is EPEVTQTPSHQVTQMGQEVILRCVPISNHLYFYWYRQILGQKVEFLVSFYNNEISEKSEIFDDQFSVERPDGSNFTLKIRSTKLEDSAMYFCASSPGGASTGELFFGEGSRLTVL.

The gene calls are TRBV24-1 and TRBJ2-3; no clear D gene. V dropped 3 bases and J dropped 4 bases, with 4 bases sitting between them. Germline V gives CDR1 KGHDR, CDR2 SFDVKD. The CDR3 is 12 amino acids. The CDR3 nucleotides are TGTGCCACCAGTGATACGGCAGATACGCAGTATTTT. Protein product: CATSDTADTQYF.

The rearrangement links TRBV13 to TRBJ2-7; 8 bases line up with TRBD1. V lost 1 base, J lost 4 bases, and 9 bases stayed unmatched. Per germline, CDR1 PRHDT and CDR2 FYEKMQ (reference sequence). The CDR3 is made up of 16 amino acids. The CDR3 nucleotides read TGTGCCAGCAGCTTAGTCCACGGGACAGGAACTTACGAGCAGTACTTC. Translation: CASSLVHGTGTYEQYF.

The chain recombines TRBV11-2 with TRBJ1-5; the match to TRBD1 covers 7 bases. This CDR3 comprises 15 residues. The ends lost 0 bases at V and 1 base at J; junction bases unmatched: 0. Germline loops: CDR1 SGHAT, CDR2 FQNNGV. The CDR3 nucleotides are TGTGCCAGCAGCTTAGAAGGGGGCAGCAATCAGCCCCAGCATTTT. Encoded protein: CASSLEGGSNQPQHF.

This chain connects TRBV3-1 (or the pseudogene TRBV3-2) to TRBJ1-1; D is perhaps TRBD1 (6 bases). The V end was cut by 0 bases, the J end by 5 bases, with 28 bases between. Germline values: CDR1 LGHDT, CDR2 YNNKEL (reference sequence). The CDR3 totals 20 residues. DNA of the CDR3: TGTGCCAGCAGCCAAGAACCAGGTTTGGGGGGCCTCCTAGGGAGTACTGAAGCTTTCTTT. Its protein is CASSQEPGLGGLLGSTEAFF.

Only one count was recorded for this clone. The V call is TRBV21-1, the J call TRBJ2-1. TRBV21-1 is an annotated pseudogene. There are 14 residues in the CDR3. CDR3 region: CASSKGGRYNEQFF. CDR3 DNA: TGTGCCAGCAGCAAGGGGGGCAGATACAATGAGCAGTTCTTC.

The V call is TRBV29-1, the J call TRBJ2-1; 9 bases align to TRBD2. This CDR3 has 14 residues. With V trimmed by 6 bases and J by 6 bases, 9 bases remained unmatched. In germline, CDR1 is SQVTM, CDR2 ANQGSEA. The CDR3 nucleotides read TGCAGCGTATGGGGTAGCGGGAGCGGCAATGAGCAGTTCTTC. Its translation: CSVWGSGSGNEQFF.

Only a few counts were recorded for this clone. DNA for the CDR3: TGTGCCAGCAGCGAGCAGGACAGGGTGGGCACTGAAGCTTTCTTT. Translation: CASSEQDRVGTEAFF. The rearrangement uses TRBV7-9 and TRBJ1-1; 8 bases are shared with TRBD1. J lost 4 bases, V lost 5 bases, and 9 bases had no gene match. In germline, CDR1 is SEHNR, CDR2 FQNEAQ (reference sequence). There are 15 residues in the CDR3.

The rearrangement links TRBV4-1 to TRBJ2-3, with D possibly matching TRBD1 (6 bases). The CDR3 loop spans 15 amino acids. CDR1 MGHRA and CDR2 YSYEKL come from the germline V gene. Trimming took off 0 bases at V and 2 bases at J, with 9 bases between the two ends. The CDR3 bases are TGCGCCAGCAGCCAAGAACAGGGCTTCACAGATACGCAGTATTTT. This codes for CASSQEQGFTDTQYF.

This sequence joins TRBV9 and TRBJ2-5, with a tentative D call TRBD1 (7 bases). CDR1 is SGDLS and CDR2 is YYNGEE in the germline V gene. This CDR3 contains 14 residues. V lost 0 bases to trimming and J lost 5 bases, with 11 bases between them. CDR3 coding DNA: TGTGCCAGCAGCGTAGATGGAGGGGGCGAGACCCAGTACTTC. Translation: CASSVDGGGETQYF.

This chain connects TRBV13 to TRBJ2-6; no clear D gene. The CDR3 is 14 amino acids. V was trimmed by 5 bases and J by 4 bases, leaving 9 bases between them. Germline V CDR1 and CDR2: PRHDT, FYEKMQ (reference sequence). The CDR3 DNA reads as TGTGCCAGCAGCCCCGTGTCAGGGGCCAACGTCCTGACTTTC. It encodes CASSPVSGANVLTF.

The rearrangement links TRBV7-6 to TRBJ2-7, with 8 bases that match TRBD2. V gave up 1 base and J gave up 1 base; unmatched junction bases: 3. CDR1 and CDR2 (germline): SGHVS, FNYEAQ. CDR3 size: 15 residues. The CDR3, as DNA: TGTGCCAGCAGCTTAGATGCGGGAGGATCCTACGAGCAGTACGTC. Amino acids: CASSLDAGGSYEQYV.